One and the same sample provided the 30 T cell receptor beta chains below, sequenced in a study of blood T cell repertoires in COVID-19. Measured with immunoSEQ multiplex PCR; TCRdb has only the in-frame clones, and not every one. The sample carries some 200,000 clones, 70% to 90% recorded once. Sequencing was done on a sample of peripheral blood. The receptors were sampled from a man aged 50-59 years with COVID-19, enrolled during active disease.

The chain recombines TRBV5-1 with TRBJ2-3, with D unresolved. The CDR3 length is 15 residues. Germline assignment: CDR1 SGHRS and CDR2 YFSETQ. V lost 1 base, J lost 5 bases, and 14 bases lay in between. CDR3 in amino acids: CASSLSAAQQDTQYF. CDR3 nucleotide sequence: TGCGCCAGCAGCTTGAGTGCGGCCCAGCAAGATACGCAGTATTTT.

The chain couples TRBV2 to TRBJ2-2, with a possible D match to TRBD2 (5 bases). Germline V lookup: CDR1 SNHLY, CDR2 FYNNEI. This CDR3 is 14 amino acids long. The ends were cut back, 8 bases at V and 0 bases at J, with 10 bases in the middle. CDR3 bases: TGTGCCAGCTTGCAGCGGACGAACACCGGGGAGCTGTTTTTT. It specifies CASLQRTNTGELFF. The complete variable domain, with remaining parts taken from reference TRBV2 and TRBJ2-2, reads EPEVTQTPSHQVTQMGQEVILRCVPISNHLYFYWYRQILGQKVEFLVSFYNNEISEKSEIFDDQFSVERPDGSNFTLKIRSTKLEDSAMYFCASLQRTNTGELFFGEGSRLTVL.

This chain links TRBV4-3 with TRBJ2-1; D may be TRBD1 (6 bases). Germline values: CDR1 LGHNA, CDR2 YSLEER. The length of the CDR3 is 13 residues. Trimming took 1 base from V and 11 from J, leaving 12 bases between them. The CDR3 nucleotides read TGCGCCAGCAGCCAAGGCCAGGGGAACCAGCAGTTCTTC. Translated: CASSQGQGNQQFF.

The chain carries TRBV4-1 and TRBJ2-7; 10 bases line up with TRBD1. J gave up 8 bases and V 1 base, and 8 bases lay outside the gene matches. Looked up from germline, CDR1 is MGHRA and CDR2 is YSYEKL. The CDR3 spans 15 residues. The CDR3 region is CASSQGGTGAAKQYF. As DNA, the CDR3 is TGCGCCAGCAGCCAAGGGGGGACAGGGGCGGCGAAGCAGTACTTC.

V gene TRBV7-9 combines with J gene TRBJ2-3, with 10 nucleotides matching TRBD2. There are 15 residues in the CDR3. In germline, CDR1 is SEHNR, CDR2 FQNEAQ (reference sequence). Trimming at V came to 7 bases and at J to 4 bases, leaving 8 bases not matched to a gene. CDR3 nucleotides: TGTGCCAGCACCCGTCTAGCGGGAGAGGCAGATACGCAGTATTTT. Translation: CASTRLAGEADTQYF.

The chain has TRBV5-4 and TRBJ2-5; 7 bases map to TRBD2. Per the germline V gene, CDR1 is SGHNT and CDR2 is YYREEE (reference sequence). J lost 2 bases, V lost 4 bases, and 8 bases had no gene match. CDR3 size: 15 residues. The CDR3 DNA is TGTGCCAGCAGCCGCGCGAGCGGGGATCAAGAGACCCAGTACTTC. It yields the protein CASSRASGDQETQYF.

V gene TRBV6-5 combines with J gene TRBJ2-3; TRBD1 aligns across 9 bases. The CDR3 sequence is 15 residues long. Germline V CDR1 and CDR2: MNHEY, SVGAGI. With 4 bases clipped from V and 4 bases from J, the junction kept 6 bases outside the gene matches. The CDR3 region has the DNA TGTGCCAGCAGTTCCCCGGGACAGGGTTCAGATACGCAGTATTTT. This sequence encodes CASSSPGQGSDTQYF.

The CDR3 region has the DNA TGTGCCAGCAGGGGGGGAGGCGGGGAGCTGTTTTTT. Its translation: CASRGGGGELFF. The V call is TRBV2, the J call TRBJ2-2; a weak D match, TRBD2 (6 bases). V lost 6 bases to trimming and J lost 7 bases, with 9 bases between them. Per the germline V gene, CDR1 is SNHLY and CDR2 is FYNNEI. The length of the CDR3 is 12 residues.

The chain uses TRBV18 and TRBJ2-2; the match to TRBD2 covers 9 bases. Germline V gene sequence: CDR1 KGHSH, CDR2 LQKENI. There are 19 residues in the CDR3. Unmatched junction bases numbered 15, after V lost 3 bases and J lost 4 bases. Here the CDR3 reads CASSPRSGSGSLGTGELFF. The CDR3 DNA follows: TGTGCCAGCTCACCTCGTAGCGGGAGCGGGTCACTTGGCACCGGGGAGCTGTTTTTT.

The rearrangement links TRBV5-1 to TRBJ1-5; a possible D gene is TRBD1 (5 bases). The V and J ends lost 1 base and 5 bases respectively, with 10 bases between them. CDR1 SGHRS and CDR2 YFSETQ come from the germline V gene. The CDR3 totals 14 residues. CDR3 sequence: CASSLQGLDQPQHF. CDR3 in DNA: TGCGCCAGCAGCTTGCAGGGATTAGATCAGCCCCAGCATTTT.

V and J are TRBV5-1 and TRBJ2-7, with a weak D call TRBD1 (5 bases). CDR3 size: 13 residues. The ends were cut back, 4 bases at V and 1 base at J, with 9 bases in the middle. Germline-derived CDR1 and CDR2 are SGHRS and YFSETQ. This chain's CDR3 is CASSPRVSYEQYF. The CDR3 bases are TGCGCCAGCAGCCCCAGGGTTTCCTACGAGCAGTACTTC. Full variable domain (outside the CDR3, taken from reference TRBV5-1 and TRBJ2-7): KAGVTQTPRYLIKTRGQQVTLSCSPISGHRSVSWYQQTPGQGLQFLFEYFSETQRNKGNFPGRFSGRQFSNSRSEMNVSTLELGDSALYLCASSPRVSYEQYFGPGTRLTVT.

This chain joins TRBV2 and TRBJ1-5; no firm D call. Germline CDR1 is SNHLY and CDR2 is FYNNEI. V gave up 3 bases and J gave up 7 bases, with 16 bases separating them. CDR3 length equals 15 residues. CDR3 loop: CASSEVRSIIQPQHF. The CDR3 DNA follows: TGTGCCAGCAGTGAGGTCAGGTCAATCATACAGCCCCAGCATTTT.

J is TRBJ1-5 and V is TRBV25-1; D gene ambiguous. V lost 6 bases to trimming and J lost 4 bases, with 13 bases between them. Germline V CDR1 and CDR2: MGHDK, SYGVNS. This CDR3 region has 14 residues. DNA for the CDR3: TGTGCCAGCAGCCCCCAGGATCTTAATCAGCCCCAGCATTTT. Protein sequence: CASSPQDLNQPQHF.

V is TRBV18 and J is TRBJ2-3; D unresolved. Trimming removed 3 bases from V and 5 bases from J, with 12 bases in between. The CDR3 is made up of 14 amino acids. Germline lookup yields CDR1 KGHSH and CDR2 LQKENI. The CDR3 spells CASSPAIQQDTQYF. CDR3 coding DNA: TGTGCCAGCTCACCCGCCATACAGCAAGATACGCAGTATTTT. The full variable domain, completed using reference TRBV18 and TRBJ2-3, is NAGVMQNPRHLVRRRGQEARLRCSPMKGHSHVYWYRQLPEEGLKFMVYLQKENIIDESGMPKERFSAEFPKEGPSILRIQQVVRGDSAAYFCASSPAIQQDTQYFGPGTRLTVL.

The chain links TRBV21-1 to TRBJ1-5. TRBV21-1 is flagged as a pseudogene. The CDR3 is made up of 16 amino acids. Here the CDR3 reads CASSGGRGSYNQPQHF. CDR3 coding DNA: TGTGCCAGCAGCGGGGGGAGGGGTTCGTACAATCAGCCCCAGCATTTT.

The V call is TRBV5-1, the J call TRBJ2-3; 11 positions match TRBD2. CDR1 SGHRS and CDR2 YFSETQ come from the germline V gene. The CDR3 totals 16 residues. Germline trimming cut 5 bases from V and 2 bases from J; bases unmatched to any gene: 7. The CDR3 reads CASRSGTSGITDTQYF. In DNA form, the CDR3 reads TGCGCCAGCAGGTCAGGGACTAGCGGAATCACAGATACGCAGTATTTT.

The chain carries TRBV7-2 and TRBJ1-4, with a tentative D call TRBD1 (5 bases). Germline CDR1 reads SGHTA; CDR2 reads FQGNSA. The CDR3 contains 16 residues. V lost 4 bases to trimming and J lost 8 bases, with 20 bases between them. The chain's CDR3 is CASSSPRDPGREKLFF. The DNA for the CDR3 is TGTGCCAGCAGCTCCCCGCGGGACCCCGGAAGGGAAAAACTGTTTTTT.

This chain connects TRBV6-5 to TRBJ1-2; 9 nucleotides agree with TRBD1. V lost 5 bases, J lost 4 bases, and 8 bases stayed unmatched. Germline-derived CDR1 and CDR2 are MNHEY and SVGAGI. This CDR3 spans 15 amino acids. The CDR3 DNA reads TGTGCCAGCAGTCGCCGGGACAGGGAATCCTATGGCTACACCTTC. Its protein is CASSRRDRESYGYTF.

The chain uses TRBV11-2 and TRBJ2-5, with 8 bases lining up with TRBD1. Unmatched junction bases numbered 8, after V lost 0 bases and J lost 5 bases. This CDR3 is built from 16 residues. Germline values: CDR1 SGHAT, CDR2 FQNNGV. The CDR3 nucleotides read TGTGCCAGCAGCTTAGATGGGGCAGGGGGCGGGGAGACCCAGTACTTC. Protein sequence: CASSLDGAGGGETQYF.

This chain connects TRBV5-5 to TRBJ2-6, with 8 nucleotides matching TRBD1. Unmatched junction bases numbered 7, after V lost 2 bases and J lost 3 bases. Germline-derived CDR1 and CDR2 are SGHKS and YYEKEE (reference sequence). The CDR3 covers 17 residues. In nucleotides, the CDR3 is TGTGCCAGCAGCTTTGGTCAGGGGGCTTATGGGGCCAACGTCCTGACTTTC. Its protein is CASSFGQGAYGANVLTF.

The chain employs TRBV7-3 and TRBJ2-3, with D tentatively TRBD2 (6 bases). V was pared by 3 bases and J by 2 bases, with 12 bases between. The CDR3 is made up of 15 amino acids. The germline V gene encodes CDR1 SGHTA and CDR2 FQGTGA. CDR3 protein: CASSFSRESTDTQYF. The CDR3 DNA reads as TGTGCCAGCAGCTTTTCCCGGGAGTCCACAGATACGCAGTATTTT.

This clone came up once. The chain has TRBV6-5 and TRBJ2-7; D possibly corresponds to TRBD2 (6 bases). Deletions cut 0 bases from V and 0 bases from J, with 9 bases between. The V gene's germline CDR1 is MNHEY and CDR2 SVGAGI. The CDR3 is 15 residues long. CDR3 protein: CASSYSRGPSYEQYF. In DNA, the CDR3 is TGTGCCAGCAGTTACTCGCGGGGCCCCTCCTACGAGCAGTACTTC.

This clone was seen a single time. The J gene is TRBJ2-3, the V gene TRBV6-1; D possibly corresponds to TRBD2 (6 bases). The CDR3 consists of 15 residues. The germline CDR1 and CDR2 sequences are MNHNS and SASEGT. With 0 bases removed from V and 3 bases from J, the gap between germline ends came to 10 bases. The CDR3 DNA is TGTGCCAGCAGTGAAGCGGGACTCGGAACAGATACGCAGTATTTT. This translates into CASSEAGLGTDTQYF.

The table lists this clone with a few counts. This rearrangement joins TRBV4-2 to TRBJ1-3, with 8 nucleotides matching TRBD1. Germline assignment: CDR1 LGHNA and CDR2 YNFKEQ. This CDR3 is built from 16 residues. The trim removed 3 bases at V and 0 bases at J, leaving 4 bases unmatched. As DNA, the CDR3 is TGTGCCAGCAGCCAGGGGACAGGAGCCTCTGGAAACACCATATATTTT. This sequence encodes CASSQGTGASGNTIYF.

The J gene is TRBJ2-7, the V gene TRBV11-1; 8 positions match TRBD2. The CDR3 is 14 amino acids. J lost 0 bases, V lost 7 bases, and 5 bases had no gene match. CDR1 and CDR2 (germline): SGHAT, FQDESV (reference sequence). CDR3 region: CASKAGLASYEQYF. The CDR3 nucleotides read TGTGCCAGCAAAGCCGGACTAGCCTCCTACGAGCAGTACTTC.

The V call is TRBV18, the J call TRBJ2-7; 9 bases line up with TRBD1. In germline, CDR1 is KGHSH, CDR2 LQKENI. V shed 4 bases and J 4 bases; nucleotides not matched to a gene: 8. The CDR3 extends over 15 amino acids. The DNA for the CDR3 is TGTGCCAGCTCACACGGGACAGGGACCCAGTACGAGCAGTACTTC. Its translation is CASSHGTGTQYEQYF.

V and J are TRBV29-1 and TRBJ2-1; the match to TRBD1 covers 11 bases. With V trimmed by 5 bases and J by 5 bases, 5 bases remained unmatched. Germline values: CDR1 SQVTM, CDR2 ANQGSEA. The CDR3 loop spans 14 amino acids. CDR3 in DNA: TGCAGCGTTTGGGGACAGGGGGTGAACAATGAGCAGTTCTTC. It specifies CSVWGQGVNNEQFF.

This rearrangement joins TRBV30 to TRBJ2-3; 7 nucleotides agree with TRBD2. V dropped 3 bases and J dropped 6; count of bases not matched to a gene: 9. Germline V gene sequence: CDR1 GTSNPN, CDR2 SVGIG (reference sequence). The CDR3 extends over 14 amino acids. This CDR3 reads CAWSRVGGVDTQYF. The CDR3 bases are TGTGCCTGGAGCCGAGTGGGGGGGGTTGATACGCAGTATTTT.

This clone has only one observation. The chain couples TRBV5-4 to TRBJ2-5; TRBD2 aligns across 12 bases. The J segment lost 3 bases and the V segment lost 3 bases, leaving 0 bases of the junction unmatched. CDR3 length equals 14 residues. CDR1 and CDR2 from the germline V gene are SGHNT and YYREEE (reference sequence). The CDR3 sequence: CASSWTSGEETQYF. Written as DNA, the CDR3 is TGTGCCAGCAGCTGGACTAGCGGGGAAGAGACCCAGTACTTC. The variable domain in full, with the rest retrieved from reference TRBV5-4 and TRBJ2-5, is ETGVTQSPTHLIKTRGQQVTLRCSSQSGHNTVSWYQQALGQGPQFIFQYYREEENGRGNFPPRFSGLQFPNYSSELNVNALELDDSALYLCASSWTSGEETQYFGPGTRLLVL.

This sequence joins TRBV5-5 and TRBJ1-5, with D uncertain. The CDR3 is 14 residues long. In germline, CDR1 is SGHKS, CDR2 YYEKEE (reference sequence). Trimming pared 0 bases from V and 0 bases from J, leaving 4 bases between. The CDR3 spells CASSLVYSNQPQHF. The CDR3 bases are TGTGCCAGCAGCTTGGTTTATAGCAATCAGCCCCAGCATTTT.